A selection of T cell receptor beta chains follows, all from one sample in a study of PD-1 blockade in classical Hodgkin lymphoma. Assay used: immunoSEQ multiplex PCR; TCRdb lists only in-frame clones, some missing. The sample lists 55,000 to 75,000 clones, 85% to 95% seen once, with approximately 8.2% in the top ten. Sequenced here: peripheral blood mononuclear cells (PBMCs), sampled at baseline. The receptors were sampled from a human donor with classical Hodgkin lymphoma. CDR3s include the opening cysteine and the closing phenylalanine or tryptophan.

J gene | V gene | CDR3 protein
TRBJ2-1 | TRBV7-3 | CASSLRGPGTYNEQFF
TRBJ2-3 | TRBV2 | CASWDTVTDTQYF
TRBJ2-7 | TRBV7-2 | CASSLQQTYEQYF
TRBJ1-2 | TRBV27 | CASSLGRGLSYGYTF
TRBJ2-2 | TRBV27 | CASSPGLSGELFF
TRBJ1-1 | TRBV5-1 | CASSGSYSDTEAFF
TRBJ2-3 | TRBV5-1 | CASSWGIGGFPDTQYF
TRBJ1-6 | TRBV5-8 | CASSPRPQKTLHF
TRBJ2-3 | TRBV6-6 | CASSSHTGSAADTQYF
TRBJ1-6 | TRBV30 | CAWSPYGGRTASYNSPLHF
TRBJ1-2 | TRBV5-5 | CASSSSVTGYYGYTF
TRBJ2-1 | TRBV6-6 | CASSDPAGGDNEQFF
TRBJ2-5 | TRBV5-1 | CASSSGQETQYF
TRBJ2-1 | TRBV18 | CASSPSGVDEQFF
TRBJ2-7 | TRBV4-3 | CASSPSTGGYEQYF
TRBJ1-2 | TRBV6-5 | CASSYNYLGQGAGYTF
TRBJ2-6 | TRBV11-1 | CASSLSQTGANVLTF
TRBJ2-1 | TRBV30 | CAWSVVVSGGVNEQFF
TRBJ2-7 | TRBV5-1 | CASSLMGLYYEQYF
TRBJ2-1 | TRBV2 | CASSEGLAGVQNEQFF
TRBJ2-7 | TRBV28 | CASRVPGPYEQYF
TRBJ1-1 | TRBV15 | CATSRDLVGGSNEAFF
TRBJ2-6 | TRBV7-2 | CASGSSGANVLTF
TRBJ2-3 | TRBV27 | CASSLAGTGTTTDTQYF
TRBJ1-4 | TRBV19 | CASSSREDEKLFF
TRBJ2-7 | TRBV2 | CASRLDRGLSYEQYF
NA | TRBV11-2 | CASSLDSGLAIYEQYF
TRBJ1-1 | TRBV7-8 | CASSPDGNTEAFF
TRBJ2-3 | TRBV27 | CATRTGAIDTQYF
TRBJ2-3 | TRBV5-4 | CASSLRDSRTDTQYF
TRBJ1-3 | TRBV7-2 | CASSLTGQFGNTIYF
TRBJ2-5 | TRBV11-1 | CASSFRSLGGWAEETQYF
TRBJ2-7 | TRBV27 | CASRAGTVSYEQYF
TRBJ2-7 | TRBV30 | CAGDRGPGEQYF
TRBJ2-2 | TRBV27 | CASSVGTPYTGELFF
TRBJ2-7 | TRBV29-1 | CSVASGRAFSYEQYF
TRBJ2-2 | TRBV11-3 | CASSFSTSGTDTGELFF
TRBJ2-1 | TRBV9 | CASSVMGRDDNEQFF
TRBJ2-5 | TRBV19 | CASSSGTGAQETQYF
TRBJ2-1 | TRBV6-1 | CASSEARGFSYNEQFF
TRBJ2-1 | TRBV27 | CASSFGSYNEQFF
TRBJ1-6 | TRBV28 | CASRSDRGHSPLHF
TRBJ1-2 | TRBV15 | CATSRDIGQLRGYTF
TRBJ2-3 | TRBV7-9 | CASTKGTASTDTQYF
TRBJ2-1 | TRBV28 | CASSLLAGGGNEQFF
TRBJ2-7 | TRBV15 | CATSRRGDTRFYEQYF
TRBJ2-5 | TRBV4-1 | CASRQEAGLGETQYF
TRBJ2-5 | TRBV27 | CASSRTGRETQYF
TRBJ1-2 | TRBV13 | CASSLSGTHNYGYTF
TRBJ1-1 | TRBV7-9 | CASSFAPRGTDTEAFF
TRBJ2-5 | TRBV27 | CASSLRGRRTSDETQYF
TRBJ1-3 | TRBV6-6 | CASRWGFSGNTIYF
TRBJ1-6 | TRBV9 | CASSGTGQYNSPLHF
TRBJ2-7 | TRBV7-9 | CASSLASRLEQYF
TRBJ2-7 | TRBV7-8 | CASSLIRSAGLRVEQYF
TRBJ1-2 | TRBV27 | CASSPSGHFYGYTF